What follows is one TCR beta chain and its context. Authors' analysis steps: Estimation of nucleated cell counts relied on the amplification of reference gene primers. Repertoires were generated with immunoSEQ multiplex PCR, while TCRdb's copy carries only in-frame clones and drops some. That table is the source of V, J and clone size, and D and trimming were worked out from the DNA. The sample yields about 140,000 clones, around 80% seen once. Germline lookup yields CDR1 MNHEY and CDR2 SVGAGI. CDR3 size: 14 residues. Trimming cost V 9 bases and J 4 bases, with 16 bases left between them. This sample is part of a study of blood T cell repertoires in COVID-19. On the study more broadly: Sample material is recorded as cDNA or gDNA derived from T cells, B-cell-depleted T cells, or PBMCs.

This sequence originates from a man in his 70s who had recovered from COVID-19. The specimen was peripheral blood. J is TRBJ2-1 and V is TRBV6-5; the D is unclear. The CDR3 is CASQQHRTYNEQFF. The CDR3 DNA reads TGTGCCAGTCAACAACACCGAACATACAATGAGCAGTTCTTC.